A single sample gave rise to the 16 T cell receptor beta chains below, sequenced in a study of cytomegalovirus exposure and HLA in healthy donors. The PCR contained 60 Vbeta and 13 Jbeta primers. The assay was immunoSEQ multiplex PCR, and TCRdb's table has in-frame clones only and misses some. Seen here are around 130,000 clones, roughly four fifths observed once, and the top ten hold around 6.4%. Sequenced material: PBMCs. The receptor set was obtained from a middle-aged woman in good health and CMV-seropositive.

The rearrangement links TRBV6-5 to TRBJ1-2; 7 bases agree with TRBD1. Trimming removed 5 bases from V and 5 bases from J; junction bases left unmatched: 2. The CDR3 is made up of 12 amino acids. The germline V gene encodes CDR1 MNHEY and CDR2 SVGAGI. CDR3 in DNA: TGTGCCAGCAGTCAGGGGGAGTATGGCTACACCTTC. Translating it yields CASSQGEYGYTF.

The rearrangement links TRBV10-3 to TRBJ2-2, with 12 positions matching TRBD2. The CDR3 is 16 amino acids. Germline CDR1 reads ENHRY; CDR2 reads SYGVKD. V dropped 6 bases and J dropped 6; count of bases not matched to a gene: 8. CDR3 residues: CAIRRLAGEGPGELFF. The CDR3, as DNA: TGTGCCATCAGGCGACTAGCGGGAGAGGGGCCCGGGGAGCTGTTTTTT.

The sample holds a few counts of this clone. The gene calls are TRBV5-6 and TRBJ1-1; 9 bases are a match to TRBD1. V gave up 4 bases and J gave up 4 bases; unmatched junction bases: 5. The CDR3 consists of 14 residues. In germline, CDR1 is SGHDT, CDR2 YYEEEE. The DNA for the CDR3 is TGTGCCAGCAGCCGGGGACAGGGAGGCACTGAAGCTTTCTTT. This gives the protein CASSRGQGGTEAFF.

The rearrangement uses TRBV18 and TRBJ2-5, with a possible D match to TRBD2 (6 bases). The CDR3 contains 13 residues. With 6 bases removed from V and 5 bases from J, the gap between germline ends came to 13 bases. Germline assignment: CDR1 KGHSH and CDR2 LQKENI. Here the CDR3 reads CASSPGTGETQYF. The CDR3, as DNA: TGTGCCAGCTCCCCCGGGACTGGGGAGACCCAGTACTTC.

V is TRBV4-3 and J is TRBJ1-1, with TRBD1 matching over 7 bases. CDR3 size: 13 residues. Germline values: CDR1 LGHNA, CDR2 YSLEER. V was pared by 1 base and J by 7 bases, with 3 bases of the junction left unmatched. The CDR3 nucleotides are TGCGCCAGCAGCCAAGTGACAGGGAGTGAAGCTTTCTTT. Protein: CASSQVTGSEAFF.

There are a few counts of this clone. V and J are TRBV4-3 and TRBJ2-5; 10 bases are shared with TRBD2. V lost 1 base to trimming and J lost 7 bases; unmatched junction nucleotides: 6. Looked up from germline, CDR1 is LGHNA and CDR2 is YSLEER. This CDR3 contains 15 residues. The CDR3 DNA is TGCGCCAGCAGCCAAGGCAGCGGGAGGGCCGGGACCCAGTACTTC. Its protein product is CASSQGSGRAGTQYF.

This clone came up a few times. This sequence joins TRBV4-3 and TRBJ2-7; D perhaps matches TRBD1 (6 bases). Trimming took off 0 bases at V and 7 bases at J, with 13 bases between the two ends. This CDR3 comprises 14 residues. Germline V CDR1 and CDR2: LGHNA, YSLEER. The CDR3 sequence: CASSQDRTAGEQYF. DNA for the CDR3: TGCGCCAGCAGCCAAGATAGGACAGCAGGGGAGCAGTACTTC.

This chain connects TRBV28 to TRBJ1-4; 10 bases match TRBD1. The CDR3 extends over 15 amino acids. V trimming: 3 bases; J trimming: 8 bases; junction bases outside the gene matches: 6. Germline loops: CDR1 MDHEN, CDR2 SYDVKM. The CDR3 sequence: CASSFWTGGGEKLFF. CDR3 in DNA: TGTGCCAGCAGTTTTTGGACAGGGGGAGGGGAAAAACTGTTTTTT.

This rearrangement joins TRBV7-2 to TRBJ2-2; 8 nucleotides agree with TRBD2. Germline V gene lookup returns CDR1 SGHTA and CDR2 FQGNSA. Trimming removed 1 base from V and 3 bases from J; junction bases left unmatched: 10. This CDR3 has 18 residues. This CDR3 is CASSLGPQRESDTGELFF. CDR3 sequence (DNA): TGTGCCAGCAGCTTAGGTCCTCAGCGGGAGAGTGACACCGGGGAGCTGTTTTTT. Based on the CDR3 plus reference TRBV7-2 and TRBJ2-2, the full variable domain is GAGVSQSPSNKVTEKGKDVELRCDPISGHTALYWYRQSLGQGLEFLIYFQGNSAPDKSGLPSDRFSAERTGGSVSTLTIQRTQQEDSAVYLCASSLGPQRESDTGELFFGEGSRLTVL.

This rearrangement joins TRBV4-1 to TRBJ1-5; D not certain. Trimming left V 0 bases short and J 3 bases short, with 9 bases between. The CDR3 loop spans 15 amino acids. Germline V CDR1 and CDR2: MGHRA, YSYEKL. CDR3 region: CASSQDRDINQPQHF. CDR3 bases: TGCGCCAGCAGCCAAGATAGAGATATCAATCAGCCCCAGCATTTT.

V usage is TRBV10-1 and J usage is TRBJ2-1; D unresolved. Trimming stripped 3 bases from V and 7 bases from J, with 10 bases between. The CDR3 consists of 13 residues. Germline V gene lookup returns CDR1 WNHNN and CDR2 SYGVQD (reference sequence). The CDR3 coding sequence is TGCGCCAGCAGTGATAATTTTGCGAATGAGCAGTTCTTC. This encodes CASSDNFANEQFF.

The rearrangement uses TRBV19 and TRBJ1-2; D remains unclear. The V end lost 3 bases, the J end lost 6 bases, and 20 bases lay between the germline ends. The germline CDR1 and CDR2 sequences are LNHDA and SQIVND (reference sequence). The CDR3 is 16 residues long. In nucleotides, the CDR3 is TGTGCCAGTAGTATCCTCATGGAGGGCACCTACCATGGCTACACCTTC. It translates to CASSILMEGTYHGYTF.

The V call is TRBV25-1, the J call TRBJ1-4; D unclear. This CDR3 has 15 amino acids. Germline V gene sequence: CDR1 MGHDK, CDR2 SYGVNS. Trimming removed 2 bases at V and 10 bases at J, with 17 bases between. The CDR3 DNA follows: TGTGCCAGCAGTGAAAGCGTCCGGGGAAGTGGAAAACTGTTTTTT. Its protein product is CASSESVRGSGKLFF.

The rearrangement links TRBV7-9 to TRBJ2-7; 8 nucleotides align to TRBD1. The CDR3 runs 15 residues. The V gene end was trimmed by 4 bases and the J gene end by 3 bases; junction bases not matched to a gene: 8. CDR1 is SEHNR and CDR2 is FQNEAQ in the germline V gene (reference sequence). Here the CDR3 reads CASSSQGQVNYEQYF. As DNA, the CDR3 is TGTGCCAGCAGCTCCCAGGGACAGGTAAACTACGAGCAGTACTTC.

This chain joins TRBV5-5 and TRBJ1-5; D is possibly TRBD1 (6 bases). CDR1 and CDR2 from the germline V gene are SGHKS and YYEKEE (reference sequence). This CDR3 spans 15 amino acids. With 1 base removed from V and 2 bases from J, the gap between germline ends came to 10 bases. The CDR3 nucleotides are TGTGCCAGCAGCTTGACAGGGTACGGCAATCAGCCCCAGCATTTT. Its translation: CASSLTGYGNQPQHF.

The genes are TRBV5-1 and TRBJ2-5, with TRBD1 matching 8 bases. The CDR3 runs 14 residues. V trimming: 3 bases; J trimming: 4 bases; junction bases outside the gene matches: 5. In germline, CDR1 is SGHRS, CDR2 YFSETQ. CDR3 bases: TGCGCCAGCAGCTACCAGGGGGCGCGAGAGACCCAGTACTTC. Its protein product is CASSYQGARETQYF. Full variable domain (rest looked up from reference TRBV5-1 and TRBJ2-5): KAGVTQTPRYLIKTRGQQVTLSCSPISGHRSVSWYQQTPGQGLQFLFEYFSETQRNKGNFPGRFSGRQFSNSRSEMNVSTLELGDSALYLCASSYQGARETQYFGPGTRLLVL.